Listed here is a single T cell receptor (beta chain). CD4+ cell separation produced CD45RA+ naive and CD45RA-negative memory subsets. Trimming left V 0 bases short and J 3 bases short, with 15 bases between. CDR1 and CDR2 (germline): MDHEN, SYDVKM. This CDR3 is built from 16 residues. The source of the sample is a study of shared clonotypes between healthy human individuals. Data came from immunoSEQ multiplex PCR; TCRdb stores just in-frame clones and leaves some out. Seen here are around 2.5 million clones, 93% observed once, and the top ten hold more than 0.35%. The V gene is TRBV28, the J gene TRBJ2-7; a weak D match, TRBD1 (5 bases). The clonotype was recovered from a man aged 18 to 35 in good health. Some clones in this sample may be carry-over from other donors' samples. What was sequenced was naive CD4+ T cells from PBMCs. Described subset: CD45RA+ positively selected. CDR3 in amino acids: CASSLWAEGVYYEQYF. The CDR3 bases are TGTGCCAGCAGTTTATGGGCGGAAGGGGTTTACTACGAGCAGTACTTC. Drawing the rest from reference TRBV28 and TRBJ2-7, the complete variable domain is DVKVTQSSRYLVKRTGEKVFLECVQDMDHENMFWYRQDPGLGLRLIYFSYDVKMKEKGDIPEGYSVSREKKERFSLILESASTNQTSMYLCASSLWAEGVYYEQYFGPGTRLTVT.